This T cell receptor (beta chain) appears in the sequencing data of a study of beta chain features in type 1 diabetes (dated by TCRdb to the late 2010s). Concerning the study at large: Mean age, gender distribution, total cell number and subset yield were not different between patients and healthy donors. Regulatory and stem cell-like memory subsets were obtained from only 8 patients and about eight healthy donors, while naive and central memory subsets were obtained from all 30 or so donors. In the study, recently diagnosed type 1 diabetes patients and matched healthy donors were compared on the TCRB repertoires of their sorted circulating CD4+ T cell subsets. A total of around 110,000,000 sorted cells were examined across all samples, and RNA yield correlated strongly with the number of cells per subset. The study at large found these results: At VDJ recombination sites, patients with type 1 diabetes made fewer insertions and deleted more nucleotides, a pattern implying thymic rearrangement abnormalities. Naive, central memory and regulatory TCRB repertoires appeared to be more alike among patients than among healthy donors. Because small numbers of individuals were included in the HLA sub-analyses, any influence of HLA type on TCRB rearrangement was left unresolved. In all four CD4+ subsets, TCRB CDR3 length was moderately but significantly shorter in type 1 diabetes patients. PCR might favor shorter templates, but patient and control samples were amplified and corrected together, so any skew would affect both groups equally. Sequencing cDNA rather than genomic DNA could over-represent highly expressing activated cells, although activation and CD3 levels did not differ between groups.

Each donor gave one peripheral blood draw, averaging approximately 120 mL, which was collected into heparinised tubes. Using a panel that included CD45RO, CCR7, CD25, CD127, CD95 and CD27, naive, central memory, regulatory and stem cell-like memory CD4+ T cells were sorted on a BD FACSAria II. Purity was above 95% for every sorted population. PBMCs were isolated immediately by Lymphoprep density gradient centrifugation and stained directly without culture. So that batch effects would be minimized, each experiment stained and sorted samples in pairs, pairing one healthy donor with one patient. This clone has more than one count but fewer than ten. The target of this receptor is not known. The sample holds no much larger clone one base away, and base qualities are not on file. The entire amount of isolated RNA was reverse transcribed using the High Capacity cDNA Reverse Transcription Kit, so the sequenced TCRB transcripts were expressed ones. Deep immunoSEQ sequencing was performed on naive, central memory and regulatory T cell samples, with an average of roughly 3.6 million total reads per sample. After sorted cells were lysed in RLT buffer, RNA was extracted with DNase-treated RNeasy Micro or Mini kits, with the choice depending on cell number. To prevent cross-contamination, each cell subset was processed individually, whereas patient and healthy donor samples were processed jointly. The immunoSEQ multiplex PCR was used to amplify TCRB sequences from cDNA, yielding 87-bp fragments that span the CDR3 region. Amplicons were sequenced on the Illumina HiSeq platform. As for the original processing: PCR bias was computationally corrected using synthetic template baselines, reads within Hamming distance 2 were collapsed, and singletons that could not be merged were discarded. Reads were aligned against IMGT to assign V, D and J genes, CDR3 length and insertions or deletions at six rearrangement sites. Within each subset, clonotype counts were normalized to sorted cell number, after which true diversity and Gini coefficients were computed with the tcR R package. The overlap coefficient, calculated on TCRB nucleotide sequences, was used to measure repertoire sharing. Out-of-frame TCRB sequences from naive cells were analyzed as a proxy for the pre-selection repertoire. Entries here come from immuneACCESS through TCRdb and include only in-frame sequences with V and J called. Some clones fail to appear in such tables; in the studies checked, an unresolved V gene covers under half of the shortfall, and the cause of the remainder is unknown. V and J calls and clone size are as listed in that table; D and trimming were resolved from the DNA. The sample profile shows around 280,000 clones; over 14% of them were found once. The ten largest clones add up to roughly 0.015% of the sample.

There are 10 amino acids in the CDR3, from cysteine to phenylalanine inclusive. The sequence is cut down to CDR3 DNA, 30 bases in frame from base 1. V is shortened by 4 bases, J by 5 bases, and the region joining them spans 6 bases. Taken from the germline V gene (reference sequence), the CDR1 and CDR2 loops are DFQATT and SNEGSKA. The V and J genes are TRBV20-1 and TRBJ2-7; TRBD2 is possibly the D segment (5 matching bases). Sequenced input: naive CD4+ T cells from blood. The cell subset or site label of this sample denotes: true naive CD4+ T cells. This clonotype was sampled from a man aged 18 to 29 with type 1 diabetes. The CDR3 is CSAIGNEQYF. The DNA reads TGCAGTGCTATCGGGAACGAGCAGTACTTC.